These 13 T cell receptor beta chains share one sample of origin, sequenced in a study of radiation and T cells in renal cell carcinoma. Specified time point: baseline pretreatment blood. The treatment denotes: 15 Gy SBRT to primary tumor, nephrectomy 4 weeks later. Clones were sequenced by immunoSEQ multiplex PCR, and TCRdb holds only the in-frame ones, with some missing. The table includes about 130,000 clones, around 84% detected once. Sequences were derived from blood, sampled from a patient whose treatment included radiotherapy and nephrectomy. These receptors all stem from an older woman with renal cell carcinoma.

The V and J genes are TRBV5-4 and TRBJ1-4, with D possibly matching TRBD1 (5 bases). Per the germline V gene, CDR1 is SGHNT and CDR2 is YYREEE (reference sequence). CDR3 size: 14 residues. V lost 3 bases, J lost 5 bases, and 11 bases lay in between. The CDR3 protein is CASSWTLGNEKLFF. CDR3 DNA sequence: TGTGCCAGCAGCTGGACATTGGGAAATGAAAAACTGTTTTTT.

The CDR3 reads CASSTVGLAGATSTDTQYF. In DNA, the CDR3 is TGTGCCAGCAGTACTGTGGGACTAGCGGGGGCCACTAGCACAGATACGCAGTATTTT. The rearrangement links TRBV28 to TRBJ2-3, with TRBD2 identical over 14 bases. CDR1 and CDR2 from the germline V gene are MDHEN and SYDVKM. The ends lost 5 bases at V and 0 bases at J; junction bases unmatched: 10. CDR3 length: 19 residues.

V gene TRBV6-5 combines with J gene TRBJ1-1; D is unclear. Germline CDR1 reads MNHEY; CDR2 reads SVGAGI. The CDR3 runs 15 residues. V was shortened by 0 bases and J by 4 bases, with 12 bases between the two germline ends. CDR3 coding DNA: TGTGCCAGCAGTTACTCGGGTTTGGAGGTCACTGAAGCTTTCTTT. Its translation: CASSYSGLEVTEAFF.

J is TRBJ2-7 and V is TRBV7-8, with D possibly being TRBD1 or TRBD2 (5 bases each). CDR3 length equals 15 residues. Germline values: CDR1 SGHVS, CDR2 FQNEAQ. With 2 bases removed from V and 2 bases from J, the gap between germline ends came to 13 bases. DNA for the CDR3: TGTGCCAGCAGCTTAAATCGGGGCATGACCTACGAGCAGTACTTC. It codes for CASSLNRGMTYEQYF.

The chain links TRBV14 to TRBJ2-3, with D possibly TRBD2 on 6 matching bases. The CDR3 runs 15 residues. The V gene lost 5 bases and the J gene lost 2 bases, with 14 bases spanning the gap. In germline, CDR1 is SGHDN, CDR2 FVKESK. CDR3 amino acids: CASSSRGGSTDTQYF. DNA for the CDR3: TGTGCCAGCAGCTCTCGTGGGGGGTCCACAGATACGCAGTATTTT.

This clone occurred a few times. The CDR3 DNA reads as TGTGCCAGCCGTCGCAACCTAGTTGCTGAAGCTTTCTTT. Its protein product is CASRRNLVAEAFF. The rearrangement links TRBV2 to TRBJ1-1, with no clear D. Germline V gene data show CDR1 as SNHLY and CDR2 as FYNNEI. The CDR3 totals 13 residues. The V and J ends lost 8 bases and 6 bases respectively, with 16 bases between them.

This clone was counted once. The gene calls are TRBV6-1 and TRBJ2-4; no reliable D call. Trimming shortened V by 1 base and J by 1 base, and 20 bases separated the two germline ends. CDR3 length equals 19 residues. CDR1 and CDR2 (germline): MNHNS, SASEGT. CDR3 DNA: TGTGCCAGCAGTGAAGTGACGACGCAATCTATCACGGCCAAAAACATTCAGTACTTC. It codes for CASSEVTTQSITAKNIQYF.

The table lists this clone with a count of one. The chain is built from TRBV9 and TRBJ2-7; D possibly corresponds to TRBD1 (5 bases). Germline values: CDR1 SGDLS, CDR2 YYNGEE. The ends were cut back, 0 bases at V and 3 bases at J, with 16 bases in the middle. The CDR3 has 16 amino acids. CDR3 in amino acids: CASSVDPQGSSYEQYF. In DNA, the CDR3 is TGTGCCAGCAGCGTAGATCCGCAGGGTAGTAGCTACGAGCAGTACTTC.

The rearrangement joins TRBV7-6 to TRBJ1-3; TRBD1 matches 10 bases. Trimming at V came to 0 bases and at J to 4 bases, leaving 15 bases not matched to a gene. The CDR3 has 20 residues. CDR1 SGHVS and CDR2 FNYEAQ come from the germline V gene. The CDR3 is CASSLARDRGPFPAGNTIYF. As DNA, the CDR3 is TGTGCCAGCAGCTTAGCCAGGGACAGGGGTCCTTTTCCAGCAGGAAACACCATATATTTT.

Here the CDR3 DNA reads TGTGCCAGCAGCCCAACCAGGCTAGCCGGTACCTACGAGCAGTACTTC. This encodes CASSPTRLAGTYEQYF. The genes are TRBV5-6 and TRBJ2-7; possible D gene TRBD2, 5 bases. There are 16 residues in the CDR3. Per the germline V gene, CDR1 is SGHDT and CDR2 is YYEEEE. Trimming took off 4 bases at V and 2 bases at J, with 19 bases between the two ends.

V is TRBV6-6 and J is TRBJ1-1, with TRBD1 identical over 7 bases. The junction had 7 bases not matched to a gene; V was cut back by 2 bases and J by 4 bases. The CDR3 consists of 15 residues. The germline V gene encodes CDR1 MNHNY and CDR2 SVGAGI (reference sequence). The CDR3 region is CASSYPYRGPTEAFF. The CDR3 DNA reads TGTGCCAGCAGTTACCCCTACAGGGGTCCCACTGAAGCTTTCTTT.

The chain uses TRBV15 and TRBJ2-2; TRBD1 might be the D (5 bases). The V gene's germline CDR1 is LNHNV and CDR2 YYDKDF (reference sequence). The CDR3 contains 15 residues. Trimming removed 0 bases from V and 4 bases from J, with 9 bases in between. The CDR3 spells CATSRDQGLTGELFF. The DNA for the CDR3 is TGTGCCACCAGCAGAGATCAGGGCCTCACCGGGGAGCTGTTTTTT.

The chain has TRBV9 and TRBJ2-1; 11 positions match TRBD2. This CDR3 comprises 16 residues. V lost 2 bases, J lost 4 bases, and 5 bases stayed unmatched. Germline V gene sequence: CDR1 SGDLS, CDR2 YYNGEE. The CDR3 loop reads CASSVQGLAVYNEQFF. DNA of the CDR3: TGTGCCAGCAGCGTGCAGGGACTAGCGGTTTACAATGAGCAGTTCTTC.